This T cell receptor beta chain appears in the sequencing data of a study of vaccination and CD4 T cells after COVID-19 (dated by TCRdb to between 2020 and 2023). In terms of the full investigation: SARS-CoV-2 positivity had been established in the convalescent patients by nasal swab PCR, and mild disease was recorded in about 9 of these patients and severe disease in one. In the convalescent cohort there were six males and four females, among whom were two Hispanic individuals, seven Caucasians, two Asians and one multiracial person. Each participant got two doses of either the Pfizer-BioNTech BNT162b2 vaccine (n=8) or the Moderna mRNA-1273 vaccine (n=2). Post-COVID blood samples were collected from convalescent patients a median of approximately 100 days after diagnosis, with a range of roughly 35 to 170 days. Post-vaccine blood samples were collected a median of approximately 77 days after the second vaccine dose, ranging from about 13 to 241 days. Culture stimuli were overlapping spike peptide pools from SARS-CoV-2 and from the common cold coronaviruses HCoV-NL63, HCoV-OC43 and HCoV-229E. Control cultures used a CEFX viral epitope pool as positive control, an HIV-1 Nef peptide pool as negative control, or no peptide. In roughly eleven COVID-19 convalescent patients and several infection-naive healthy vaccine recipients, the spike-specific CD4+ TCR repertoire before mRNA vaccination was compared with the repertoire after mRNA vaccination. Paper-wide results and their limitations: In convalescent patients, a median approximately 89% of post-vaccine SARS-CoV-2-reactive clones were detected only after vaccination, suggesting vaccine-specific priming. The median count of SARS-CoV-2-reactive clonotypes went up from around 23 after infection to roughly 38 after vaccination, although the change was not significant. Nearly all vaccine-specific clones in convalescent patients (304 of 307) were mono-reactive for SARS-CoV-2 spike rather than cross-reactive with common cold coronaviruses. The study included relatively few convalescent patients and did not analyze early timepoints after natural infection.

In the paper's terms, the treatment or condition label means: roughly 10-day PBMC culture with coronavirus spike peptide pools or control peptides (ViraFEST assay). To expand antigen-specific T cells with peptide pools and then pick out the expanded clonotypes through TCR sequencing, the study relied on the ViraFEST assay. The convalescent patients' positive SARS-CoV-2 PCR tests were from March to December 2020, which was before the Alpha, Beta and Delta variants emerged in the United States. Each well held some 2 million PBMCs cultured in IMDM containing about 5% human AB serum and 10 IU/ml IL-2, with around 9.7 ug/ml peptide pools added. On days 3 and 7, half of the culture medium was replaced with fresh IL-2-containing medium. After 10 to 11 days of culture, CD4+ T cells were isolated by negative selection with the EasySep CD4+ T cell isolation kit. Ficoll-Paque Plus gradient centrifugation was used to isolate PBMCs from whole blood, and the isolated PBMCs were then either used fresh or cryopreserved at -140C. Culture conditions were generally each tested in triplicate wells.

In this sample, this clonotype turned up a few times. There is no known antigen for this receptor. No quality values exist for individual bases; no much larger clone is one base distant. V and J are trimmed by 5 bases and 4 bases, and the gene matches miss 13 bases of the junction. The CDR3 numbers 16 residues from cysteine through phenylalanine. The sequence is cut down to CDR3 DNA, 48 bases in frame from base 1. According to the germline V gene (reference sequence), CDR1 reads LNHDA and CDR2 reads SQIVND. Library method: PCR. DNA from cultured CD4+ T cells was subjected to TCR sequencing with the Oncomine TCR Beta short-read assay at the Johns Hopkins FTIC core. The QIAamp micro DNA kit was used to extract genomic DNA from the cultured CD4+ T cells. Oncomine TCR Beta libraries from cultured CD4+ T cells were pooled with unique dual indexes and sequenced on an Illumina iSeq 100. The study's own analysis went as follows. Non-productive sequences were removed, and CDR3s that did not start with C, did not end with F or W, or were shorter than 7 amino acids were discarded. Antigen-specific clonotypes were identified using the MANAFEST web application through comparison of peptide-stimulated wells with reference and other culture wells. An FDR below 0.05, an odds ratio above 5, and a productive frequency above 0.1% in at least two of three replicate wells were required for clones to be considered positive. Clonotypes that were significantly expanded in both SARS-CoV-2 spike wells and at least one common cold coronavirus spike condition were defined as cross-reactive. CDR3 homology was assessed with Levenshtein distances (stringdist) and unrooted phylogenetic trees (ape) in R version 3.6.1. Through fastp at Q25 and MiXCR, TCRdb rebuilt clones from the public reads, retaining in-frame beta chains. Entries are consolidated by CDR3 protein sequence, retaining the most common genes and DNA. The V and J calls come from TCRdb's annotation, not from the publication. Recorded for this sample are approximately 12,000 distinct CDR3 sequences; around 80% of them occurred a single time. About a tenth of the sample goes to the ten largest clones.

The clonotype was recovered from a human donor who had recovered from COVID-19. The sample comprised CD4+ T cells from blood, cultured in vitro. Recombination joined TRBV19 with TRBJ1-1, and 7 junction bases match TRBD1. The CDR3 has the sequence CASSLQGGMSSTEAFF. The nucleotide sequence reads as follows: TGTGCCAGTAGTCTCCAGGGGGGCATGAGTAGCACTGAAGCTTTCTTT.